The 2 T cell receptor beta chains presented below share a single source sample, sequenced in a study of T cells in Graves' hyperthyroidism and ophthalmopathy. Amplified regions were TCR beta CDR3 sequences from RNA transcripts. RT-PCR in the first round (using the HTBI primer set) targeted the TCR CDR3. One entry per CDR3 protein results from TCRdb running MiXCR on the multiplex PCR reads. The profile covers 250,000 or so distinct CDR3 sequences, with approximately 15% appearing a single time and more than 10% taken by the ten largest. The source material was blood. The receptor source for this set is a woman between 40 and 50 years old with Graves' hyperthyroidism that later progressed to Graves' ophthalmopathy.

This clonotype was seen ten or more times. The chain couples TRBV18 to TRBJ2-7; no clear D. CDR1 is KGHSH and CDR2 is LQKENI in the germline V gene. The germline V and J ends were trimmed by 6 bases and 5 bases, with 11 bases remaining between them. CDR3 size: 12 residues. Written as DNA, the CDR3 is TGTGCCAGCTCGCCTAGTCTGGACGAGCAGTACTTC. Translated, it gives CASSPSLDEQYF.

The chain couples TRBV7-9 to TRBJ1-6, with a possible D match to TRBD1 (6 bases). Trimming removed 3 bases from V and 8 bases from J, with 8 bases in between. Germline CDR1 is SEHNR and CDR2 is FQNEAQ (reference sequence). This CDR3 spans 13 amino acids. CDR3 residues: CASSLDRDSPLHF. The CDR3 nucleotides read TGTGCCAGCAGCTTGGACAGAGATTCACCCCTCCACTTT.